This TCR beta chain was captured in a study of technical replicates of blood from a handful of donors. The V end was cut by 0 bases, the J end by 5 bases, with 10 bases between. Germline CDR1 reads SGHRS; CDR2 reads YFSETQ. The CDR3 length is 14 residues. The method was immunoSEQ multiplex PCR; TCRdb's version includes in-frame clones alone and lacks a portion of them. This table holds around 13,000 clones, approximately 88% found once. Specimen: PBMCs. The chain joins TRBV5-1 to TRBJ2-3; tentative D call: TRBD2 (6 bases). This TCR came from a human donor in good health. The CDR3 nucleotides are TGCGCCAGCAGCTTGGGATCGGGGGAAGATACGCAGTATTTT. Protein product: CASSLGSGEDTQYF.